The 17 T cell receptor beta chains listed next were all sequenced from one sample in a study of shared clonotypes between healthy human individuals. CD8 cells classed as naive were CD45RO-negative and positively selected for CCR7, excluding terminally differentiated effector memory CD45RA+ cells. Assay: immunoSEQ multiplex PCR; the TCRdb copy retains only in-frame clones and omits some. The sample carries about 2.1 million clones, approximately 94% recorded once. The sequencing input was naive CD8+ T cells from PBMCs. The receptors come from a man between 18 and 35 years old in good health. Some clones in this sample may be carry-over from other donors' samples.

The chain has TRBV7-6 and TRBJ1-2; tentative D call: TRBD1 (6 bases). The CDR3 spans 15 residues. CDR1 is SGHVS, CDR2 FNYEAQ, per germline. V dropped 3 bases and J dropped 8 bases, with 19 bases sitting between them. The CDR3 nucleotides are TGTGCCAGCAGCTTGTCGGGGGCCAGCCTAAGAGGCTACACCTTC. Translating it yields CASSLSGASLRGYTF.

This clone was observed a single time. This chain links TRBV27 with TRBJ2-5, with 7 bases that match TRBD2. Trimming removed 6 bases from V and 3 bases from J; junction bases left unmatched: 4. CDR3 length: 13 amino acids. Germline-derived CDR1 and CDR2 are MNHEY and SMNVEV (reference sequence). The CDR3 region is CASRAGAEETQYF. Written as DNA, the CDR3 is TGTGCCAGCAGGGCGGGAGCGGAAGAGACCCAGTACTTC.

This sequence joins TRBV7-2 and TRBJ1-5; D is ambiguous. The CDR3 length is 15 residues. V was pared by 5 bases and J by 0 bases, with 11 bases between. CDR1 SGHTA and CDR2 FQGNSA come from the germline V gene. Here the CDR3 reads CASSPRLDSNQPQHF. The DNA of the CDR3 is TGTGCCAGCAGCCCTCGCTTGGATAGCAATCAGCCCCAGCATTTT. The full variable domain, completed using reference TRBV7-2 and TRBJ1-5, is GAGVSQSPSNKVTEKGKDVELRCDPISGHTALYWYRQSLGQGLEFLIYFQGNSAPDKSGLPSDRFSAERTGGSVSTLTIQRTQQEDSAVYLCASSPRLDSNQPQHFGDGTRLSIL.

The V and J genes are TRBV14 and TRBJ2-7; 7 positions match TRBD1. This CDR3 region has 13 residues. V trimming: 6 bases; J trimming: 2 bases; junction bases outside the gene matches: 4. Germline lookup yields CDR1 SGHDN and CDR2 FVKESK. CDR3 loop: CASRPTGTYEQYF. CDR3 in DNA: TGTGCCAGCAGGCCGACAGGGACCTACGAGCAGTACTTC.

The chain couples TRBV9 to TRBJ1-4; TRBD1 might be the D (5 bases). This CDR3 is 16 amino acids long. Germline V lookup: CDR1 SGDLS, CDR2 YYNGEE. V lost 2 bases and J lost 8, with 19 bases in between. The CDR3 loop reads CASSVGVGGFKEKLFF. The CDR3 bases are TGTGCCAGCAGCGTGGGGGTTGGGGGTTTTAAGGAAAAACTGTTTTTT.

V usage is TRBV27 and J usage is TRBJ2-7; 9 bases align to TRBD1. Unmatched junction bases numbered 3, after V lost 0 bases and J lost 6 bases. The CDR3 loop spans 14 amino acids. Germline V gene lookup returns CDR1 MNHEY and CDR2 SMNVEV (reference sequence). The CDR3 DNA follows: TGTGCCAGCAGTTTATCCCGGACAGGGGCCGAGCAGTACTTC. Protein product: CASSLSRTGAEQYF.

This clone is a singleton in its sample. This chain links TRBV7-2 with TRBJ2-7; D possibly corresponds to TRBD1 (6 bases). Germline V gene lookup returns CDR1 SGHTA and CDR2 FQGNSA. The CDR3 is 16 amino acids. V lost 1 base to trimming and J lost 3 bases, with 16 bases between them. The CDR3 region is CASSLGAYRVDYEQYF. The CDR3 nucleotides read TGTGCCAGCAGCTTAGGGGCTTACAGGGTTGACTACGAGCAGTACTTC.

Worth noting for this clone: Other nucleotide sequences from this sample produce the same CDR3. V and J are TRBV27 and TRBJ2-1; D might be TRBD2 (5 bases). The germline CDR1 and CDR2 sequences are MNHEY and SMNVEV (reference sequence). Trimming left V 6 bases short and J 4 bases short, with 10 bases between. The CDR3 covers 13 residues. The CDR3 reads CASSPTGYNEQFF. CDR3 bases: TGTGCCAGCAGCCCGACGGGGTACAATGAGCAGTTCTTC.

The chain links TRBV5-6 to TRBJ2-1; D possibly uses TRBD1 or TRBD2 (5 bases each). V gave up 2 bases and J gave up 9 bases, with 9 bases separating them. The CDR3 totals 12 residues. Germline loops: CDR1 SGHDT, CDR2 YYEEEE. As DNA, the CDR3 is TGTGCCAGCAGCTTTCGGGGCGTTGAGCAGTTCTTC. Its protein is CASSFRGVEQFF.

The chain recombines TRBV4-2 with TRBJ1-1, with D possibly being TRBD1 (6 bases). Trimming removed 1 base at V and 7 bases at J, with 13 bases between. Per germline, CDR1 LGHNA and CDR2 YNFKEQ. This CDR3 comprises 14 residues. The CDR3 DNA reads TGTGCCAGCAGCCAAGGGGGGGGGCTGAGTGAAGCTTTCTTT. This sequence encodes CASSQGGGLSEAFF.

The count of this clone is one. The chain combines TRBV5-6 with TRBJ2-7; D ambiguous. CDR3 length equals 13 residues. The germline gives CDR1 SGHDT, CDR2 YYEEEE. With 1 base removed from V and 7 bases from J, the gap between germline ends came to 12 bases. The CDR3 DNA is TGTGCCAGCAGCTTGAATGAGGTGGGGGAGCAGTACTTC. This sequence encodes CASSLNEVGEQYF.

This rearrangement joins TRBV7-2 to TRBJ2-6, with D hard to call. Trimming took 4 bases from V and 5 from J, leaving 9 bases between them. The CDR3 extends over 14 amino acids. Germline CDR1 SGHTA, CDR2 FQGNSA. As DNA, the CDR3 is TGTGCCAGCAGCTACCCAGGTTGGGCCAACGTCCTGACTTTC. This gives the protein CASSYPGWANVLTF.

This sequence joins TRBV15 and TRBJ1-3; D is undetermined. Germline assignment: CDR1 LNHNV and CDR2 YYDKDF (reference sequence). V lost 1 base, J lost 0 bases, and 10 bases lay in between. The CDR3 is 16 residues long. In DNA form, the CDR3 reads TGTGCCACCAGCAGAGTACCAGGAGCCTCTGGAAACACCATATATTTT. This translates into CATSRVPGASGNTIYF.

This clone was observed once. This chain connects TRBV11-2 to TRBJ2-1; weak D call: TRBD1 (6 bases). CDR1 SGHAT and CDR2 FQNNGV come from the germline V gene. This CDR3 spans 14 amino acids. The V gene lost 1 base and the J gene lost 10 bases, with 14 bases spanning the gap. DNA of the CDR3: TGTGCCAGCAGCTTAGGACCGGGACACGGAGAGCAGTTCTTC. Protein sequence: CASSLGPGHGEQFF.

This chain connects TRBV6-5 to TRBJ2-5, with D hard to call. This CDR3 is built from 13 residues. Germline CDR1 MNHEY, CDR2 SVGAGI. V was clipped by 2 bases and J by 10 bases, with 14 bases between them. DNA for the CDR3: TGTGCCAGCAGTTACGGGAACTCTCTGAGCCAGTACTTC. Translating it yields CASSYGNSLSQYF.

This CDR3 is CAWTRGTSGAYEQYF. CDR3 sequence (DNA): TGTGCCTGGACCAGAGGGACTAGCGGGGCCTACGAGCAGTACTTC. This sequence joins TRBV30 and TRBJ2-7, with 13 bases lining up with TRBD2. The trim removed 4 bases at V and 2 bases at J, leaving 5 bases unmatched. This CDR3 is built from 15 residues. Germline V lookup: CDR1 GTSNPN, CDR2 SVGIG (reference sequence).

The V gene is TRBV9, the J gene TRBJ2-4; tentative D call: TRBD2 (6 bases). The CDR3 runs 15 residues. The V gene lost 4 bases and the J gene lost 7 bases, with 18 bases spanning the gap. The germline gives CDR1 SGDLS, CDR2 YYNGEE. The CDR3 region has the DNA TGTGCCAGCAGCCCCAGCGGAGGGGTTTTGAACATTCAGTACTTC. It encodes CASSPSGGVLNIQYF. Full variable domain (remainder filled in from reference TRBV9 and TRBJ2-4): DSGVTQTPKHLITATGQRVTLRCSPRSGDLSVYWYQQSLDQGLQFLIQYYNGEERAKGNILERFSAQQFPDLHSELNLSSLELGDSALYFCASSPSGGVLNIQYFGAGTRLSVL.